A single count supports the clone carrying this T cell receptor beta chain. Its cognate antigen is unknown. What was sequenced were expressed TCRB transcripts, since all of the isolated RNA had been reverse transcribed. About 4 million reads was the average for naive, central memory and regulatory T cell samples. Assay used: immunoSEQ multiplex PCR; TCRdb lists only in-frame clones, some missing. The sample has a few hundred thousand clones; around 24% are singletons. The source of the sample is a study of beta chain features in type 1 diabetes. The CDR3 extends over 12 amino acids. Between the trimmed V and J ends, which lost 2 bases and 6 bases, there was a span of 7 bases. Germline loops: CDR1 MDHEN, CDR2 SYDVKM. Study-level results: Whether HLA type affects TCRB rearrangement stayed undetermined in the present work. Shorter TCRB CDR3s, moderately but significantly so, were found in Type 1 diabetes patients in all four CD4+ subsets. A potential PCR bias toward shorter templates would be equal in patient and control samples.

Staining for CD45RO/CCR7/CD25/CD127/CD95/CD27 allowed sorting of CD4+ naive, central memory, regulatory and stem cell-like memory cells. This sequence joins TRBV28 and TRBJ1-1; D is undetermined. This TCR was sampled from a woman in her 30s with type 1 diabetes. Specimen: naive CD4+ T cells from blood. The CDR3 sequence is CASSLGLAEAFF. CDR3 bases: TGTGCCAGCAGTTTAGGGCTGGCTGAAGCTTTCTTT.